This TCR beta chain was obtained from a study of cytomegalovirus exposure and HLA in healthy donors. A word on this clone: Its antigen remains unknown.

The PCR employed 60 Vbeta primers together with 13 Jbeta primers. Profiled with immunoSEQ multiplex PCR; TCRdb holds only in-frame clones, not every one. The sample holds about 90,000 clones, roughly 80% seen once. Study-wide results and limits: Most TCR sequences were seen very rarely across donors, but some public TCRs occurred in many. In a later analysis, 16,951 TCR beta sequences were associated with HLA alleles at 0.05 false discovery rate.

The CDR3 totals 14 residues. V was cut by 5 bases and J by 4 bases, with 14 bases left in between. Germline V CDR1 and CDR2: SGHVS, FQNEAQ. While unrecorded immune exposures were likely, the donors were nominally healthy when sampled. The sample was PBMCs. The clonotype was recovered from a young man in good health and CMV-seronegative. V usage is TRBV7-8 and J usage is TRBJ2-5, with TRBD2 as a possible D gene (6 bases). The DNA for the CDR3 is TGTGCCAGCAGCCCGGACGGGGGTTTAGAGACCCAGTACTTC. It is translated as CASSPDGGLETQYF.